This T cell receptor (beta chain) was observed in a study of shared clonotypes between healthy human individuals. Germline V gene lookup returns CDR1 MNHEY and CDR2 SMNVEV (reference sequence). Trimming took 3 bases from V and 3 from J, leaving 15 bases between them. The CDR3 extends over 15 amino acids. General study points: Non-shared clonotypes had lower generation probabilities than those shared by all four donors.

Assay: immunoSEQ multiplex PCR; the TCRdb copy retains only in-frame clones and omits some. The sample carries hundreds of thousands of clones, 95% to 97% recorded once. A note on this clone: Its target is not known.

The sequence was collected from a man aged 25-45 years in good health. The chain uses TRBV27 and TRBJ2-7, with TRBD2 as a possible D gene (6 bases). The sample comprised memory CD8+ T cells sorted from blood. Subset in this sample: CD45RO+ cells pooled with CCR7-negative TemRA cells. The chain's CDR3 is CASSLMGEVGYEQYF. In DNA, the CDR3 is TGTGCCAGCAGTTTGATGGGGGAGGTTGGCTACGAGCAGTACTTC.